This is a list of T cell receptor beta chains from one sample in a study of CXCR3-negative and CXCR3-positive naive CD8 T cells. TCRdb re-analyzed the 5' RACE reads; it lists each CDR3 protein once, without DNA. The sample spans some 5,700 distinct CDR3 sequences; the ten largest clones claim about 1.5%. Material for sequencing was naive CXCR3+ CD8+ T cells from blood. These receptors all stem from a human donor in good health. Some clones in this sample may be carry-over from other donors' samples. Both conserved end residues are part of each CDR3. Each record gives: V gene, J gene, clone size, CDR3 protein. Size tells how often a clone was seen (once, few, many) or the class of an expanded clone, and some rows leave it out.

>TRBV29-1|TRBJ2-3|-
CSVPGTRVDTQYF
>TRBV7-9|TRBJ2-5|medium-sized
CASSTDRGRETQYF
>TRBV20-1|TRBJ2-5|medium-sized
CSATIGTSQETQYF
>TRBV13|TRBJ2-7|medium-sized
CASSSLGFGYEQYF
>TRBV19|TRBJ2-1|medium-sized
CAGSEGPNNEQFF
>TRBV4-1|TRBJ2-1|-
CASSQAHLAGGSYNEQFF
>TRBV7-8|TRBJ2-1|-
CASSLVEVADYNEQFF
>TRBV20-1|TRBJ1-4|medium-sized
CSARKDTHNEKLFF
>TRBV6-5|TRBJ2-1|medium-sized
CASSSAPGDEQFF
>TRBV20-1|TRBJ2-1|-
CSARDLAGVHEQFF
>TRBV27|TRBJ1-1|medium-sized
CASSNQIGNTEAFF
>TRBV7-9|TRBJ2-1|medium-sized
CASSSVAANEQFF
>TRBV7-9|TRBJ2-5|medium-sized
CASSLERWDSQGGPPGETQYF
>TRBV20-1|TRBJ2-1|medium-sized
CSARDLGLTSSHGYNEQFF
>TRBV28|TRBJ2-7|medium-sized
CASLGLELYEQYF
>TRBV21-1|TRBJ1-1|medium-sized
CASSKEAGTYKYIF
>TRBV3-1|TRBJ2-1|-
CASLGTSGKSYNEQFF